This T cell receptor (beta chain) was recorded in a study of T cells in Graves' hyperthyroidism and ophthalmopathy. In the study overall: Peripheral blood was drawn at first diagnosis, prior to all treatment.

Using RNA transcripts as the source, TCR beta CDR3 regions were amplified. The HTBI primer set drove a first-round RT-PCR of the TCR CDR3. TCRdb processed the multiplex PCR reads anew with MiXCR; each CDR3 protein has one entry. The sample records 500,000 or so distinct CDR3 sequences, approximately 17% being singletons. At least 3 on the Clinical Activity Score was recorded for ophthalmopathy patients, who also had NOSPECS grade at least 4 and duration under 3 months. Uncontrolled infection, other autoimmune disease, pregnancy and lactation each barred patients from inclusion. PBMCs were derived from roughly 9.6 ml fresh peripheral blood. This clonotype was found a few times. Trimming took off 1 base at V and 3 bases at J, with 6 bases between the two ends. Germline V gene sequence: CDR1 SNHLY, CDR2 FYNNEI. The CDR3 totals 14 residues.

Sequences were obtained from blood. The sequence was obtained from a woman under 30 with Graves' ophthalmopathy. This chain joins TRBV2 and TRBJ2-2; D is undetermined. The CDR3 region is CASSEGSYTGELFF. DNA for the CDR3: TGTGCCAGCAGTGAAGGCAGCTACACCGGGGAGCTGTTTTTT. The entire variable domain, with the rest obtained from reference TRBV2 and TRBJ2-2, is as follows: EPEVTQTPSHQVTQMGQEVILRCVPISNHLYFYWYRQILGQKVEFLVSFYNNEISEKSEIFDDQFSVERPDGSNFTLKIRSTKLEDSAMYFCASSEGSYTGELFFGEGSRLTVL.